The 27 T cell receptor beta chains in this list originate from one sample, sequenced in a study of shared T cell receptors in the human thymus. TCRdb keeps only in-frame clones here, not all; method: immunoSEQ multiplex PCR. The table shows roughly 700,000 clones, with roughly 90% occurring only once. The same data also contributed to another study, on human thymus T cells.

Sequenced: thymocytes. These receptors were taken from a boy younger than two with a congenital heart defect.

The rearrangement links TRBV9 to TRBJ2-7, with D perhaps TRBD2 (5 bases). The CDR3 has 16 amino acids. The germline V gene encodes CDR1 SGDLS and CDR2 YYNGEE. Trimming shortened V by 6 bases and J by 0 bases, and 19 bases separated the two germline ends. The CDR3 region has the DNA TGTGCCAGCATCACCCCCGCGGGTACAAGCTCCTACGAGCAGTACTTC. Translation: CASITPAGTSSYEQYF.

The chain joins TRBV7-2 to TRBJ1-5, with D possibly matching TRBD1 (6 bases). Deletions cut 5 bases from V and 1 base from J, with 12 bases between. Germline-derived CDR1 and CDR2 are SGHTA and FQGNSA. The CDR3 extends over 15 amino acids. The chain's CDR3 is CASSPQGWSNQPQHF. DNA for the CDR3: TGTGCCAGCAGCCCCCAGGGGTGGAGCAATCAGCCCCAGCATTTT.

The sample holds one count of this clone. The rearrangement links TRBV15 to TRBJ2-3; possible D gene TRBD2, 5 bases. V lost 1 base and J lost 2, with 10 bases in between. This CDR3 has 15 residues. The germline V gene encodes CDR1 LNHNV and CDR2 YYDKDF (reference sequence). CDR3 sequence reads: CATSRVTTFTDTQYF. The CDR3 DNA is TGTGCCACCAGCAGAGTGACTACCTTCACAGATACGCAGTATTTT.

The chain joins TRBV14 to TRBJ2-7, with 9 nucleotides matching TRBD2. CDR3 length: 16 amino acids. After removal of 0 bases from V and 3 bases from J, the junction contained 6 bases not matched to a gene. Germline V CDR1 and CDR2: SGHDN, FVKESK. This chain's CDR3 is CASSQDRGSGSYEQYF. CDR3 in DNA: TGTGCCAGCAGCCAAGATAGGGGTAGCGGGAGCTACGAGCAGTACTTC.

V is TRBV5-8 and J is TRBJ2-3; possible D gene TRBD2, 5 bases. CDR1 is SGHTS, CDR2 YDEGEE, per germline. Trimming took off 3 bases at V and 3 bases at J, with 20 bases between the two ends. The CDR3 runs to 17 residues. In DNA, the CDR3 is TGTGCCAGCAGCTCTACCACTACTAGTCCCAGGACAGATACGCAGTATTTT. Its translation: CASSSTTTSPRTDTQYF.

The V gene is TRBV15, the J gene TRBJ1-5; possibly TRBD1 for D (6 bases). This CDR3 comprises 18 residues. The germline CDR1 and CDR2 sequences are LNHNV and YYDKDF (reference sequence). The V gene lost 1 base and the J gene lost 1 base, with 17 bases spanning the gap. For the CDR3, the DNA is TGTGCCACCAGCAGAGCCGCATGCAGGGGCGCGAGCAATCAGCCCCAGCATTTT. This codes for CATSRAACRGASNQPQHF.

This clone was seen more than once but under ten times. The rearrangement links TRBV7-8 to TRBJ1-1, with D possibly being TRBD1 (5 bases). Per the germline V gene, CDR1 is SGHVS and CDR2 is FQNEAQ. Trimming cost V 9 bases and J 2 bases, with 19 bases left between them. CDR3 length equals 15 residues. This CDR3 is CARLGGADLNTEAFF. CDR3 coding DNA: TGTGCCAGATTGGGAGGGGCAGACCTAAACACTGAAGCTTTCTTT.

A single count supports this clone. The chain joins TRBV27 to TRBJ2-1; D might be TRBD2 (6 bases). The V and J ends lost 7 bases and 2 bases respectively, with 24 bases between them. The CDR3 consists of 18 residues. Germline lookup yields CDR1 MNHEY and CDR2 SMNVEV (reference sequence). CDR3 residues: CASNPGRSQYQAYNEQFF. The CDR3 bases are TGTGCCAGCAACCCTGGGAGGTCTCAATACCAGGCCTACAATGAGCAGTTCTTC.

This sequence joins TRBV7-9 and TRBJ2-2; TRBD1 is a possible D gene (6 bases). CDR3 length: 15 residues. Germline V gene data show CDR1 as SEHNR and CDR2 as FQNEAQ (reference sequence). V was pared by 5 bases and J by 6 bases, with 16 bases between. As DNA, the CDR3 is TGTGCCAGCAGCGCCCACCCCTACAGGGCCGGGGAGCTGTTTTTT. Protein: CASSAHPYRAGELFF.

The V gene is TRBV9, the J gene TRBJ2-3; no definite D call. V was cut by 0 bases and J by 2 bases, with 7 bases left in between. The CDR3 is made up of 14 amino acids. Germline CDR1 SGDLS, CDR2 YYNGEE. This CDR3 reads CASSVGHFTDTQYF. In nucleotides, the CDR3 is TGTGCCAGCAGCGTAGGCCACTTCACAGATACGCAGTATTTT.

This clone came up a few times. The V and J genes are TRBV11-3 and TRBJ2-7; perhaps TRBD2 as D (6 bases). The CDR3 has 14 residues. Looked up from germline, CDR1 is SGHNT and CDR2 is YENEEA. With 8 bases removed from V and 2 bases from J, the gap between germline ends came to 16 bases. The CDR3 nucleotides read TGTGCCAGCGGGCTAAGGCGGGAACCCTACGAGCAGTACTTC. It yields the protein CASGLRREPYEQYF.

This chain connects TRBV30 to TRBJ1-3; a possible D gene is TRBD1 (6 bases). Germline CDR1 GTSNPN, CDR2 SVGIG (reference sequence). CDR3 length: 14 amino acids. V lost 6 bases to trimming and J lost 0 bases, with 12 bases between them. The CDR3: CACPRTDSGNTIYF. As DNA, the CDR3 is TGTGCCTGCCCAAGGACAGACTCTGGAAACACCATATATTTT.

The rearrangement uses TRBV27 and TRBJ2-7, with TRBD1 matching 7 bases. The CDR3 is 16 amino acids. The V gene's germline CDR1 is MNHEY and CDR2 SMNVEV (reference sequence). Trimming at V came to 6 bases and at J to 1 base, leaving 12 bases not matched to a gene. Here the CDR3 DNA reads TGTGCCAGCAGACGCCCGGGACAGTTCACATCCTACGAGCAGTACTTC. Translated, it gives CASRRPGQFTSYEQYF.

The chain combines TRBV5-1 with TRBJ2-3, with D possibly being TRBD2 (5 bases). The V gene's germline CDR1 is SGHRS and CDR2 YFSETQ. V dropped 1 base and J dropped 2 bases, with 11 bases sitting between them. This CDR3 is built from 15 residues. This CDR3 reads CASSLRSGYTDTQYF. CDR3 coding DNA: TGCGCCAGCAGCTTGAGAAGCGGATACACAGATACGCAGTATTTT.

This chain connects TRBV7-3 to TRBJ2-1; TRBD2 agrees at 9 bases. This CDR3 spans 15 amino acids. Germline CDR1 and CDR2: SGHTA and FQGTGA. The trim removed 5 bases at V and 8 bases at J, leaving 10 bases unmatched. The CDR3 DNA reads TGTGCCAGCAGCCCAAGAGGACTAGCGTGGGATGAGCAGTTCTTC. This translates into CASSPRGLAWDEQFF.

CDR3 residues: CASRGSWYEQYF. The DNA for the CDR3 is TGTGCCAGCAGGGGCTCTTGGTACGAGCAGTACTTC. This chain joins TRBV2 and TRBJ2-7, with D uncertain. This CDR3 is 12 amino acids long. V was trimmed by 6 bases and J by 4 bases, leaving 10 bases between them. In germline, CDR1 is SNHLY, CDR2 FYNNEI.

For the CDR3, the DNA is TGTGCCAGCAGTTTAAGGGAGGAAGATCAGCCCCAGCATTTT. It is translated as CASSLREEDQPQHF. The J gene is TRBJ1-5, the V gene TRBV28, with D hard to call. CDR1 and CDR2 (germline): MDHEN, SYDVKM. Between the trimmed V and J ends, which lost 2 bases and 5 bases, there was a span of 10 bases. The CDR3 totals 14 residues.

Points on this clone: One end of the junction is discordant with germline, which a read error may explain. The chain carries TRBV20-1 and TRBJ2-5; possibly TRBD2 for D (6 bases). The germline CDR1 and CDR2 sequences are DFQATT and SNEGSKA (reference sequence). The CDR3 contains 10 residues. CDR3 in DNA: TGCAGTGTCTCAGGGCTTGGGGGGAACTTC. It translates to CSVSGLGGNF.

V and J are TRBV27 and TRBJ2-5; TRBD2 is a possible D gene (5 bases). Between the trimmed V and J ends, which lost 5 bases and 2 bases, there was a span of 21 bases. The CDR3 is made up of 17 amino acids. The germline gives CDR1 MNHEY, CDR2 SMNVEV (reference sequence). The CDR3 region has the DNA TGTGCCAGCAGTCCCGGAGGCACCGAAGGGTTTCAAGAGACCCAGTACTTC. It yields the protein CASSPGGTEGFQETQYF.

This chain links TRBV14 with TRBJ2-5; D possibly corresponds to TRBD2 (8 bases). Germline V gene sequence: CDR1 SGHDN, CDR2 FVKESK. The CDR3 length is 16 residues. V lost 4 bases to trimming and J lost 5 bases, with 20 bases between them. In nucleotides, the CDR3 is TGTGCCAGCAGCCGCGACCGGGAGGGGGCTGTGGAGACCCAGTACTTC. Translation gives CASSRDREGAVETQYF.

This clone turned up a few times. The CDR3 coding sequence is TGTGCCAGCAGCCGCGGACTAGCGGGAGACTACGAGCAGTACTTC. It yields the protein CASSRGLAGDYEQYF. V is TRBV14 and J is TRBJ2-7; TRBD2 matches 13 bases. The CDR3 length is 15 residues. Losses at the gene ends were 4 bases for V and 3 bases for J; bases not matched to a gene: 3. Per germline, CDR1 SGHDN and CDR2 FVKESK.

This rearrangement joins TRBV19 to TRBJ1-5; 9 bases are a match to TRBD1. The V gene's germline CDR1 is LNHDA and CDR2 SQIVND (reference sequence). V shed 9 bases, J shed 2 bases, and the junction held 23 bases outside the gene matches. CDR3 length: 20 residues. CDR3 in DNA: TGTGCCAGCAATCAAAATGGGGGGGACAGGGCCCTATTCTGCAATCAGCCCCAGCATTTT. It is translated as CASNQNGGDRALFCNQPQHF.

J is TRBJ1-1 and V is TRBV11-2; D ambiguous. The germline CDR1 and CDR2 sequences are SGHAT and FQNNGV. This CDR3 region has 17 residues. V lost 0 bases and J lost 1, with 15 bases in between. The CDR3 region is CASSLDLRVPKNTEAFF. CDR3 coding DNA: TGTGCCAGCAGCTTAGATCTCCGGGTACCGAAGAACACTGAAGCTTTCTTT.

V usage is TRBV29-1 and J usage is TRBJ2-7; D unclear. Germline assignment: CDR1 SQVTM and CDR2 ANQGSEA. The V gene lost 4 bases and the J gene lost 4 bases, with 23 bases spanning the gap. The CDR3 runs 16 residues. CDR3 DNA: TGCAGCGTTGTAATAGGCCATAGGTCAACAGATTACGAGCAGTACTTC. Encoded protein: CSVVIGHRSTDYEQYF.

This chain uses TRBV11-3 with TRBJ2-2, with 8 bases that match TRBD1. V shed 5 bases, J shed 7 bases, and the junction held 12 bases outside the gene matches. This CDR3 has 16 amino acids. Germline V gene data show CDR1 as SGHNT and CDR2 as YENEEA. The CDR3 sequence is CASSDNLTGEDGELFF. CDR3 bases: TGTGCCAGCAGCGACAATTTGACAGGGGAGGACGGGGAGCTGTTTTTT.

The chain combines TRBV4-2 with TRBJ2-3; the match to TRBD2 covers 8 bases. Germline V gene data show CDR1 as LGHNA and CDR2 as YNFKEQ. The junction had 8 bases not matched to a gene; V was cut back by 1 base and J by 2 bases. This CDR3 has 17 residues. CDR3 protein: CASSQGGAGGATDTQYF. The CDR3 region has the DNA TGTGCCAGCAGCCAAGGGGGCGCGGGAGGAGCCACAGATACGCAGTATTTT.

This clone appeared once. The chain carries TRBV28 and TRBJ2-1; a weak D match, TRBD1 (5 bases). CDR1 and CDR2 (germline): MDHEN, SYDVKM. Trimming took off 2 bases at V and 2 bases at J, with 7 bases between the two ends. The CDR3 has 14 residues. CDR3 in amino acids: CASSLRRAYNEQFF. The CDR3 nucleotides read TGTGCCAGCAGTTTACGCAGGGCCTACAATGAGCAGTTCTTC.